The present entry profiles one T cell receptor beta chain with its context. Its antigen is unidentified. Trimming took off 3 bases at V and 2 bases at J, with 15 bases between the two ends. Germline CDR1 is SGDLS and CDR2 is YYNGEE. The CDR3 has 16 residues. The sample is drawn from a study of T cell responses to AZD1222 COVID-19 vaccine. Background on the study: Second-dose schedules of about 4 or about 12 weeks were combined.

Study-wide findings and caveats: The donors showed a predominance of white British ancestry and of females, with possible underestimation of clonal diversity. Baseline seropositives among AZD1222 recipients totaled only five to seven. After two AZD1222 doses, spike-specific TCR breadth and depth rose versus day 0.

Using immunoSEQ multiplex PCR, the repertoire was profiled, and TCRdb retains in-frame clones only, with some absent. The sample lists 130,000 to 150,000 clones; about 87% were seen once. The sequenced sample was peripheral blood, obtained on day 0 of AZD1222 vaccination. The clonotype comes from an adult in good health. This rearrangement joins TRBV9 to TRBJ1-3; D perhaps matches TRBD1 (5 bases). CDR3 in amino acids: CASSETVTPTGNTIYF. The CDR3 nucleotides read TGTGCCAGCAGCGAGACAGTAACACCAACTGGAAACACCATATATTTT.